Described below is a single T cell receptor beta chain sequence and its context. Its antigen is currently unknown. Germline V gene sequence: CDR1 SQVTM, CDR2 ANQGSEA. The junction had 14 bases not matched to a gene; V was cut back by 4 bases and J by 5 bases. The CDR3 contains 15 residues. A library of TCRbeta sequences, prepared with unique molecular identifiers, was generated. TCRdb re-called the PCR reads through MiXCR, storing one row per CDR3 protein. The sample shows 450,000 to 600,000 distinct CDR3 sequences, around 13% of them seen only once. The sample comes from a study of T-cell reconstitution after alpha-beta-depleted transplantation in children. Study results and caveats: The study reportedly traced alpha-beta T cells about two months after transplant to several hundred expanded graft clones. Elevated TCRbeta diversity at day 60 was traced, in some patients, to surviving recipient T cells and thymic progenitors. One year post-transplant, T-cell counts and diversity were largely derived from T cells produced anew.

The sample here was PBMCs, mostly from graft donor cells, taken 360 days after TCRalphabeta/CD19-depleted stem cell transplant. The genes are TRBV29-1 and TRBJ2-7; 7 bases match TRBD1. This receptor was identified in a male patient between 5 and 17 years old who had a stem cell transplant for acute myeloid leukemia, so the T cells may come from the graft donor. The CDR3 is CSVGRGRPGAHEQYF. For the CDR3, the DNA is TGCAGCGTTGGAAGGGGGCGACCAGGGGCCCACGAGCAGTACTTC.